This section outlines one TCR beta chain sequence together with its context. With V trimmed by 7 bases and J by 4 bases, 15 bases remained unmatched. CDR1 and CDR2 (germline): ENHRY, SYGVKD. The CDR3 is 16 amino acids. This record comes from a study of T cell changes during pregnancy in multiple sclerosis. This table comes from immunoSEQ multiplex PCR, and its TCRdb copy is limited to in-frame clones, with some not included. The table lists tens of thousands of clones, 90% to 95% of them singletons. This receptor was taken from a female donor with multiple sclerosis, enrolled in a pregnancy study. This sample comprised CD8+ T cells from peripheral blood mononuclear cells, obtained in the third trimester of pregnancy. V gene TRBV10-3 combines with J gene TRBJ2-7; TRBD2 matches at 8 bases. Here the CDR3 reads CAINPSGGLLGYEQYF. Written as DNA, the CDR3 is TGTGCCATCAACCCGAGCGGGGGCCTTCTCGGGTACGAGCAGTACTTC.